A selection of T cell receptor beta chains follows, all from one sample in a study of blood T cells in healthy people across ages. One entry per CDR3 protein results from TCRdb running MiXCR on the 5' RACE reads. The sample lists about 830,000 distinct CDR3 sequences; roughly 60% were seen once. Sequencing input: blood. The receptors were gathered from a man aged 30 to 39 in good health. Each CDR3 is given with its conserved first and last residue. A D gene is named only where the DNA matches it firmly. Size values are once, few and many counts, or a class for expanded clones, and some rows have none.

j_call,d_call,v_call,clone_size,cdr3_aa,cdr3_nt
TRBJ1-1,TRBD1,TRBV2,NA,CASKNRTGEGTEAFF,TGTGCCAGCAAAAATCGGACAGGGGAAGGGACTGAAGCTTTCTTT
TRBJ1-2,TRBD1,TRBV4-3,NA,CASSQEGQWLYGYTF,TGCGCCAGCAGCCAAGAGGGACAGTGGCTCTATGGCTACACCTTC
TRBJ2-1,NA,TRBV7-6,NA,CASSLVGQGSYNEQFF,TGTGCTAGCAGCTTAGTCGGACAAGGCTCCTACAATGAGCAGTTCTTC
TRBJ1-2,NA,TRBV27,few,CASSLRATANYGYTF,TGTGCCAGCAGTCTCCGGGCCACTGCTAACTATGGCTACACCTTC
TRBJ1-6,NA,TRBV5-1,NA,CASSVGQLYNSPLHF,TGCGCCAGCAGCGTCGGACAGTTATATAATTCACCCCTCCACTTT
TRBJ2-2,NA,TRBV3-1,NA,CASSQVEGTGELFF,TGTGCCAGCAGCCAGGTCGAGGGCACCGGGGAGCTGTTTTTT
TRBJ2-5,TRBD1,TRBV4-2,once,CASSPNHRGFETQYF,TGTGCCAGCAGCCCTAATCACAGGGGGTTTGAGACCCAGTACTTC
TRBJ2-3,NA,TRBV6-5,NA,CASSNPGTDTQYF,TGTGCCAGCAGTAACCCAGGCACAGATACGCAGTATTTT
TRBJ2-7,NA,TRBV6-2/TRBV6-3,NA,CASSRTSQGTAYEQYF,TGCGCCAGCAGTCGGACTTCACAGGGGACTGCCTACGAGCAGTACTTC
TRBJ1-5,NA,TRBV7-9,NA,CASSLGGEQPQHF,TGTGCCAGCAGCTTAGGAGGCGAACAGCCCCAGCATTTT
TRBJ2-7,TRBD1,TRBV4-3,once,CASSQGTGDREQYF,TGCGCCAGCAGCCAAGGGACAGGGGATCGCGAGCAGTACTTC
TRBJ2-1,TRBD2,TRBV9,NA,CASSAQTSGVGQFF,TGTGCCAGCAGCGCCCAGACTAGCGGGGTTGGGCAGTTCTTC
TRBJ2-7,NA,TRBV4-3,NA,CASSHGVVGEYEQYF,TGCGCCAGCAGCCACGGAGTGGTAGGCGAATACGAGCAGTACTTC
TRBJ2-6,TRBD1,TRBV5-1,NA,CASSFGNRDRYSSGANVLTF,TGCGCCAGCAGCTTTGGAAATAGGGACAGATATAGCTCTGGGGCCAACGTCCTGACTTTC
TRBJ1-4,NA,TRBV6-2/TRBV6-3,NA,CASSWDGCEKLFF,TGTGCCAGCAGTTGGGACGGATGTGAAAAACTGTTTTTT
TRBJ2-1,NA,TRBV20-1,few,CSAQGYNEQFF,TGCAGTGCCCAGGGGTACAATGAGCAGTTCTTC
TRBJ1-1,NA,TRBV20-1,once,CSARDSRGTEAFF,TGCAGTGCTAGAGATTCCCGAGGAACTGAAGCTTTCTTT
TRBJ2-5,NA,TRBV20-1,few,CSARSPVVGGAETQYF,TGCAGTGCTAGATCCCCCGTGGTGGGGGGCGCCGAGACCCAGTACTTC
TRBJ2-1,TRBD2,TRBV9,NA,CASSVEGSGVDEQFF,TGTGCCAGCAGCGTAGAAGGTAGCGGGGTAGATGAGCAGTTCTTC
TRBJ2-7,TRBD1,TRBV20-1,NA,CSARPGQGPYEQYF,TGCAGTGCTCGACCGGGACAGGGACCCTACGAGCAGTACTTC
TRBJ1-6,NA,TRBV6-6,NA,CASSYSMGENSPLHF,TGTGCCAGCAGTTACTCGATGGGGGAGAATTCACCCCTCCACTTT
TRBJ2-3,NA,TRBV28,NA,CASSSQGEGAVGDTQYF,TGTGCCAGCAGTTCCCAGGGGGAGGGGGCTGTTGGAGATACGCAGTATTTT
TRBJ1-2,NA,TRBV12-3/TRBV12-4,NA,CASSLALWGKDYGYTF,TGTGCCAGCAGTTTAGCCTTATGGGGGAAGGACTATGGCTACACCTTC
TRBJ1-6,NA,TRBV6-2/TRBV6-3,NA,CASSSVDSHNSPLHF,TGTGCCAGCAGTTCCGTTGACAGCCATAATTCACCCCTCCACTTT
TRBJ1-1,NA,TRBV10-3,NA,CAISLDPTNTEAFF,TGTGCCATCAGCTTGGACCCGACCAACACTGAAGCTTTCTTT
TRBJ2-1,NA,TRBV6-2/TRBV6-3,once,CASKTTSNEQFF,TGTGCCAGCAAGACGACTAGCAATGAGCAGTTCTTC
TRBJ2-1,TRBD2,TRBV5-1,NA,CASSLTGTSGGAAEQFF,TGCGCCAGCAGCTTGACCGGGACTAGCGGGGGGGCGGCTGAGCAGTTCTTC
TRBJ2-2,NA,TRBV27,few,CASRAAGELFF,TGTGCCAGCCGGGCAGCGGGGGAGCTGTTTTTT
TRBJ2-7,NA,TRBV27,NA,CASSLSRSQGDSSYEQYF,TGTGCCAGCAGTTTATCCCGCTCCCAGGGCGATAGCTCCTACGAGCAGTACTTC
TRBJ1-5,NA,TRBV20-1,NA,CSARPRPTHPHQPQHF,TGCAGTGCTAGACCGAGGCCGACGCACCCACATCAGCCCCAGCATTTT
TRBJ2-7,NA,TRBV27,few,CASSLSAVASYEQYF,TGTGCCAGCAGTTTATCCGCGGTAGCCAGCTACGAGCAGTACTTC
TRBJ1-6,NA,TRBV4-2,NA,CASSPPGGRVNSPLHF,TGTGCCAGCAGCCCACCCGGCGGCAGGGTAAATTCACCCCTCCACTTT
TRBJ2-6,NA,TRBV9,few,CASSVDMAGANVLTF,TGTGCCAGCAGCGTAGACATGGCTGGGGCCAACGTCCTGACTTTC
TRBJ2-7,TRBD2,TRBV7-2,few,CASSFGPHGRGRVGEQYF,TGTGCCAGCAGCTTCGGGCCCCATGGGAGGGGACGGGTTGGGGAGCAGTACTTC
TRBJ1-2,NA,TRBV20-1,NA,CSAAILEGYTF,TGCAGTGCCGCCATCTTGGAGGGCTACACCTTC
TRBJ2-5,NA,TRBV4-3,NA,CASSQDRGYGETQYF,TGCGCCAGCAGCCAAGATCGCGGGTATGGGGAGACCCAGTACTTC
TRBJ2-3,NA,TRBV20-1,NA,CSGAELTDTQYF,TGCAGTGGGGCCGAGCTGACAGATACGCAGTATTTT
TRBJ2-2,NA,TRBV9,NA,CASSAGQRTGELFF,TGTGCCAGCAGCGCTGGACAGCGGACCGGGGAGCTGTTTTTT
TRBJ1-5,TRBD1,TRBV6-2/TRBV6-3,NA,CASSYPSGTGDVDSNQPQHF,TGTGCCAGCAGTTACCCTAGTGGGACAGGTGATGTCGATAGCAATCAGCCCCAGCATTTT
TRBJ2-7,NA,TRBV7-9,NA,CASHPYTNGEQYF,TGTGCCAGCCATCCCTACACCAATGGTGAGCAGTACTTC
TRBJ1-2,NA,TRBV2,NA,CASRGRVSLGYTF,TGTGCCAGCAGGGGCAGGGTATCCTTGGGCTACACCTTC
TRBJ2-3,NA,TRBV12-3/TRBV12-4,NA,CASSLGGSKDTQYF,TGTGCCAGCAGTTTAGGAGGGAGCAAAGATACGCAGTATTTT
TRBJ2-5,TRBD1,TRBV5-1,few,CASRGQAGQETQYF,TGCGCCAGCAGGGGACAGGCGGGCCAAGAGACCCAGTACTTC
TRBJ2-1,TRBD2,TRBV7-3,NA,CASSLILAVPGDEQFF,TGTGCCAGCAGCTTAATTCTAGCGGTGCCTGGGGATGAGCAGTTCTTC
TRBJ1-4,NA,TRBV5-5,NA,CASSLGGDREKLFF,TGTGCCAGCAGCTTAGGGGGAGATCGTGAAAAACTGTTTTTT
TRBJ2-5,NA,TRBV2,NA,CASSGNGQETQYF,TGTGCCAGCAGTGGGAACGGCCAAGAGACCCAGTACTTC
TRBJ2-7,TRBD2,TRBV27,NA,CASRVTSGGIYSYEQYF,TGTGCCAGCAGGGTGACTAGCGGGGGGATTTATTCCTACGAGCAGTACTTC
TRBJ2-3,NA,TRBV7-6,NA,CASSLPGDFSTDTQYF,TGTGCCAGCAGCTTACCGGGCGACTTCAGCACAGATACGCAGTATTTT
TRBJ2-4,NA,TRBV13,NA,CASSLAHGGRDKNIQYF,TGTGCCAGCAGCTTAGCCCACGGGGGCCGGGACAAAAACATTCAGTACTTC
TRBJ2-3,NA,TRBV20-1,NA,CSARKGADTQYF,TGCAGTGCCCGGAAGGGCGCAGATACGCAGTATTTT
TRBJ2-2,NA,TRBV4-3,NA,CASSQDRGRLNGELFF,TGCGCCAGCAGCCAAGACCGGGGCAGGTTGAACGGGGAGCTGTTTTTT
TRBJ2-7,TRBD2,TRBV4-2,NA,CASSQFLGGLAGYEQYF,TGTGCCAGCAGCCAATTTTTAGGGGGACTAGCGGGGTACGAGCAGTACTTC
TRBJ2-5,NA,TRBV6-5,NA,CASSYSPVGAYQETQYF,TGTGCCAGCAGTTACTCGCCGGTGGGGGCTTACCAAGAGACCCAGTACTTC
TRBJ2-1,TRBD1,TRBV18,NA,CASSPDRGRGNEQFF,TGTGCCAGCTCACCGGACAGGGGTCGCGGCAATGAGCAGTTCTTC